This T cell receptor (beta chain) was identified during a study of radiotherapy plus CTLA-4 blockade in lung cancer. At the level of the study: Patients showed objective responses in 18% of cases, and disease control was achieved by under 40%.

The table came from immunoSEQ multiplex PCR; TCRdb's copy has only in-frame clones and leaves some out. Of 80,000 or so clones detected, 84% appear once; the ten largest clones hold about 0.79%. With respect to this clone: Its antigen is not identified.

This CDR3 region has 15 residues. Trimming left V 5 bases short and J 4 bases short, with 17 bases between. CDR1 MDHEN and CDR2 SYDVKM come from the germline V gene. Study results and caveats: Once radiotherapy plus ipilimumab had been given, TCR clones derived from tumor expanded in blood.

The sample was peripheral blood, taken from a patient treated with radiotherapy plus ipilimumab. The TCR sequence derives from a human donor with non-small cell lung cancer who had stable disease on radiotherapy plus ipilimumab. This chain connects TRBV28 to TRBJ1-1; D may be TRBD1 (5 bases). DNA for the CDR3: TGTGCCAGCAGTCGATTCTCAGGGAAGGGCACTGAAGCTTTCTTT. Its protein product is CASSRFSGKGTEAFF.